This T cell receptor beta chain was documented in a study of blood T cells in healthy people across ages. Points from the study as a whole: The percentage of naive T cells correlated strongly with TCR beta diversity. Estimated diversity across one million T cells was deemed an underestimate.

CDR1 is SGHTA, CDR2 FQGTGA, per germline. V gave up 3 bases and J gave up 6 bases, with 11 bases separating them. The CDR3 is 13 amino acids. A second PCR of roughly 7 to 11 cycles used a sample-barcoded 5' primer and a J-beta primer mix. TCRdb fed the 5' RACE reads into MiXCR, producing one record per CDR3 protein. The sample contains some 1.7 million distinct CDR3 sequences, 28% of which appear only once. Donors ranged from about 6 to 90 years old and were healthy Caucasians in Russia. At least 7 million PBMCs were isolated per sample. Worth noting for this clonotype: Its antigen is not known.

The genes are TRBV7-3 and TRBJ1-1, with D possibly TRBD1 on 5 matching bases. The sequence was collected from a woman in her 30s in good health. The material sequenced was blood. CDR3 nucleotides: TGTGCCAGCAGCTTCAGGGAAGGGGCTGAAGCTTTCTTT. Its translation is CASSFREGAEAFF.